The 12 T cell receptor beta chains below come from one sample, sequenced in a study of siplizumab effects on memory and regulatory T cells. Repertoires were generated with immunoSEQ multiplex PCR, while TCRdb's copy carries only in-frame clones and drops some. The table lists approximately 100,000 clones, about 93% of them singletons. The sample was non-Treg CD4+ T cells sorted from blood. Every receptor here comes from a human donor in good health.

The rearrangement joins TRBV7-2 to TRBJ1-3; 8 bases fit TRBD1. This CDR3 contains 17 residues. Looked up from germline, CDR1 is SGHTA and CDR2 is FQGNSA. Trimming removed 5 bases from V and 2 bases from J; junction bases left unmatched: 11. DNA for the CDR3: TGTGCCAGCAGCAGAGGGACAGGACAAGCGGCTGGAAACACCATATATTTT. Translating it yields CASSRGTGQAAGNTIYF.

The chain couples TRBV6-6 to TRBJ1-2; D is uncertain. V dropped 4 bases and J dropped 8 bases, with 11 bases sitting between them. The germline CDR1 and CDR2 sequences are MNHNY and SVGAGI (reference sequence). This CDR3 is built from 12 residues. In DNA, the CDR3 is TGTGCCAGCAGTTCTGGGCCATGGGGCTACACCTTC. Protein product: CASSSGPWGYTF.

The genes are TRBV11-2 and TRBJ2-3; D may be TRBD2 (5 bases). Trimming left V 3 bases short and J 4 bases short, with 11 bases between. The germline CDR1 and CDR2 sequences are SGHAT and FQNNGV. This CDR3 has 14 residues. This chain's CDR3 is CASSLTGLADTQYF. DNA for the CDR3: TGTGCCAGCAGCTTGACGGGGTTGGCAGATACGCAGTATTTT.

The chain recombines TRBV7-2 with TRBJ2-5; D is possibly TRBD1 or TRBD2 (5 bases each). The germline gives CDR1 SGHTA, CDR2 FQGNSA. The ends were cut back, 3 bases at V and 5 bases at J, with 10 bases in the middle. CDR3 length: 13 amino acids. In DNA, the CDR3 is TGTGCCAGCAGCTTCGGGGCAGGCGAGACCCAGTACTTC. Its protein is CASSFGAGETQYF.

The CDR3 DNA follows: TGTGCCACCAGCAGGGCTACCAGGGGGTCCGGGGAGCTGTTTTTT. It encodes CATSRATRGSGELFF. The rearrangement joins TRBV15 to TRBJ2-2; 7 nucleotides line up with TRBD1. The J segment lost 6 bases and the V segment lost 3 bases, leaving 7 bases of the junction unmatched. The CDR3 totals 15 residues. CDR1 and CDR2 from the germline V gene are LNHNV and YYDKDF (reference sequence). The full variable domain, rest sourced from reference TRBV15 and TRBJ2-2, is DAMVIQNPRYQVTQFGKPVTLSCSQTLNHNVMYWYQQKSSQAPKLLFHYYDKDFNNEADTPDNFQSRRPNTSFCFLDIRSPGLGDTAMYLCATSRATRGSGELFFGEGSRLTVL.

The chain recombines TRBV7-2 with TRBJ2-7; tentative D call: TRBD2 (5 bases). The CDR3 has 15 amino acids. Germline V CDR1 and CDR2: SGHTA, FQGNSA. Trimming removed 6 bases at V and 2 bases at J, with 17 bases between. The CDR3 region has the DNA TGTGCCAGCAGTTCGCGGGCTAGCCCCCCCTACGAGCAGTACTTC. Its protein is CASSSRASPPYEQYF.

V is TRBV7-3 and J is TRBJ2-3, with 9 nucleotides matching TRBD2. Per germline, CDR1 SGHTA and CDR2 FQGTGA. The V and J ends lost 4 bases and 6 bases, in that order; junction bases with no gene match: 5. This CDR3 contains 14 residues. CDR3 region: CASSYRTSADTQYF. In nucleotides, the CDR3 is TGTGCCAGCAGCTACCGGACTAGCGCGGATACGCAGTATTTT.

The gene calls are TRBV6-5 and TRBJ2-7; 7 bases map to TRBD2. The CDR3 spans 14 residues. Germline trimming cut 2 bases from V and 1 base from J; bases unmatched to any gene: 2. In germline, CDR1 is MNHEY, CDR2 SVGAGI. The CDR3 loop reads CASSYGTNSYEQYF. In nucleotides, the CDR3 is TGTGCCAGCAGTTACGGGACTAATTCCTACGAGCAGTACTTC.

The chain recombines TRBV29-1 with TRBJ2-7; 8 bases match TRBD1. With 6 bases clipped from V and 2 bases from J, the junction kept 15 bases outside the gene matches. This CDR3 has 16 residues. From germline, CDR1 is SQVTM and CDR2 ANQGSEA. DNA of the CDR3: TGCAGCGTCTCCGGGACAGGTGCTTGGGAACCCTACGAGCAGTACTTC. Translated, it gives CSVSGTGAWEPYEQYF.

The chain employs TRBV6-5 and TRBJ1-3, with 10 bases that match TRBD1. The ends lost 5 bases at V and 2 bases at J; junction bases unmatched: 3. Germline V gene data show CDR1 as MNHEY and CDR2 as SVGAGI. The CDR3 spans 15 residues. The CDR3 DNA sequence: TGTGCCAGCAGTCGACAGGGGGCGGCTGGAAACACCATATATTTT. As protein: CASSRQGAAGNTIYF.

The rearrangement uses TRBV28 and TRBJ1-5; TRBD1 might be the D (6 bases). The CDR3 is made up of 14 amino acids. The V end was cut by 6 bases, the J end by 6 bases, with 15 bases between. Germline V gene lookup returns CDR1 MDHEN and CDR2 SYDVKM. CDR3 nucleotide sequence: TGTGCCAGCAGCCCGACAGGAACGTTTCAGCCCCAGCATTTT. This translates into CASSPTGTFQPQHF.

The genes are TRBV11-3 and TRBJ2-5, with D maybe TRBD2 (6 bases). The ends were cut back, 1 base at V and 5 bases at J, with 14 bases in the middle. The CDR3 has 15 amino acids. CDR1 and CDR2 (germline): SGHNT, YENEEA. As DNA, the CDR3 is TGTGCCAGCAGCTTAGGTGGGGGGAGTGGGGAGACCCAGTACTTC. Residues: CASSLGGGSGETQYF.